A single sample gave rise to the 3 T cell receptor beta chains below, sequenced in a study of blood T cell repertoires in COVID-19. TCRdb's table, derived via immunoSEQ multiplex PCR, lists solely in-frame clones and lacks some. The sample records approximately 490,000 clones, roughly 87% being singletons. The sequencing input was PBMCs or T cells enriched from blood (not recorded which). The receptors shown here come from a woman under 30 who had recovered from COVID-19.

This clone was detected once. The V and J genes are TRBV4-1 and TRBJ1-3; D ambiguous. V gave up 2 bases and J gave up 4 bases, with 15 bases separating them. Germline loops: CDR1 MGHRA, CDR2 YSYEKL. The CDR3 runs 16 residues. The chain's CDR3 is CASSQTASEGGNTIYF. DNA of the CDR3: TGCGCCAGCAGCCAAACCGCTTCTGAGGGAGGAAACACCATATATTTT.

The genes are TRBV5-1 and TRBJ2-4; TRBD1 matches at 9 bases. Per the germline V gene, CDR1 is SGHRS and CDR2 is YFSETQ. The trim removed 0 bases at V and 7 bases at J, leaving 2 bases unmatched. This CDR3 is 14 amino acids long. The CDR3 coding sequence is TGCGCCAGCAGCTTGGGGGACAGGGATAACATTCAGTACTTC. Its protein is CASSLGDRDNIQYF.

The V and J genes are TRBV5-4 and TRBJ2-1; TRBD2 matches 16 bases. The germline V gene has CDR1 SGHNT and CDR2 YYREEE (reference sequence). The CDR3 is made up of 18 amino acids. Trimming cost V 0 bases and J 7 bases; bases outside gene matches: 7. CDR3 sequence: CASSLGGTSGGAWNEQFF. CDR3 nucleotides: TGTGCCAGCAGCTTGGGAGGGACTAGCGGGGGGGCGTGGAATGAGCAGTTCTTC. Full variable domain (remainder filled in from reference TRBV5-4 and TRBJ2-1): ETGVTQSPTHLIKTRGQQVTLRCSSQSGHNTVSWYQQALGQGPQFIFQYYREEENGRGNFPPRFSGLQFPNYSSELNVNALELDDSALYLCASSLGGTSGGAWNEQFFGPGTRLTVL.